This is a list of T cell receptor beta chains from one sample in a study of blood T cell repertoires in COVID-19. Method: immunoSEQ multiplex PCR; TCRdb's copy keeps in-frame clones and lacks some. This table has some 200,000 clones, 80% to 90% appearing once. The sequencing input was peripheral blood. The receptors shown here come from a woman aged 55-70 years who had recovered from COVID-19. The CDR3 runs from the conserved cysteine through the conserved F or W. A D gene is named only where the DNA matches it firmly. Only part of the rows carry a size: once, few, many, or a class if the clone is expanded.

>TRBV4-2|TRBD1|few|TRBJ2-7
TGTGCCAGCAGCCAAGGACAGGGTAGGGAGCAGTACTTC
CASSQGQGREQYF
>TRBV2|TRBD1|.|TRBJ2-7
TGTGCCAGCAGCGGGGAGACAGGGGGAGGGATCGAGCAGTACTTC
CASSGETGGGIEQYF
>TRBV5-1|TRBD1|.|TRBJ1-2
TGCGCCAGCAGCTCCGGGACAGCCTATGGCTACACCTTC
CASSSGTAYGYTF
>TRBV19|TRBD1|.|TRBJ1-2
TGTGCCAGTTTTCTCGGGACAGGGCTAGGCTATGGCTACACCTTC
CASFLGTGLGYGYTF
>TRBV4-1|.|.|TRBJ2-7
TGCGCCAGCAGCCAAGTGTCAGATTACGAGCAGTACTTC
CASSQVSDYEQYF
>TRBV18|.|.|TRBJ1-4
TGTGCCAGCTCACCAGGGGCAGGTGAAAAACTGTTTTTT
CASSPGAGEKLFF
>TRBV10-3|TRBD1|.|TRBJ2-1
TGTGCCACCGGGGACAGGGCTTACAATGAGCAGTTCTTC
CATGDRAYNEQFF
>TRBV11-2|.|.|TRBJ1-1
TGTGCCAGCAGCTCCTGGAGTACGAACACTGAAGCTTTCTTT
CASSSWSTNTEAFF
>TRBV6-1|.|few|TRBJ1-2
TGTGCCAGCAGTGAAGGGAACAGGATTAACTATGGCTACACCTTC
CASSEGNRINYGYTF
>TRBV9|.|.|TRBJ1-3
TGTGCCAGCAGCGTTGGTGGACAGTCTGGAAACACCATATATTTT
CASSVGGQSGNTIYF
>TRBV12-3/TRBV12-4|.|.|TRBJ2-3
TGTGCCAGCGGATACCAGGGGACAGATACGCAGTATTTT
CASGYQGTDTQYF
>TRBV24-1|.|.|TRBJ2-3
TGTGCCACCAGTGGAGGCAGGGGCCCTACGAGCACAGATACGCAGTATTTT
CATSGGRGPTSTDTQYF
>TRBV15|TRBD1|.|TRBJ2-1
TGTGCCACCAGCAGAGATCGGGACAGGGGGCCGTTCTTC
CATSRDRDRGPFF
>TRBV14|.|.|TRBJ1-1
TGTGCCAGCAGTCTAGGGGGTGGCGCTTTCTTT
CASSLGGGAFF
>TRBV12-3/TRBV12-4|.|.|TRBJ2-1
TGTGCCAGCAGTTTAACCCCTCCTAGGGGCTCGATCTTC
CASSLTPPRGSIF
>TRBV7-9|.|.|TRBJ2-1
TGTGCCAGCAGCCCTCGATGGGGGACTTACAATGAGCAGTTCTTC
CASSPRWGTYNEQFF
>TRBV19|.|.|TRBJ2-7
TGTGCCAGTAAGAGGCGGGGGCACTACGAGCAGTACTTC
CASKRRGHYEQYF
>TRBV3-1/TRBV3-2|TRBD1|.|TRBJ1-5
TGTGCCAGCAGCCAAGGCCGACAGGGGGAGGGTTATAGCAATCAGCCCCAGCATTTT
CASSQGRQGEGYSNQPQHF
>TRBV4-1|.|few|TRBJ1-2
TGCGCCAGCAGCGCGGGGAGAGGGGCCGGCTACACCTTC
CASSAGRGAGYTF
>TRBV10-3|.|.|TRBJ2-3
TGTGCCACCTTGGAGGGAGATACGCAGTATTTT
CATLEGDTQYF
>TRBV9|TRBD1|.|TRBJ1-2
TGTGCCAGCAGCGCATCAGGGGGAGCCTATGGCTACACCTTC
CASSASGGAYGYTF
>TRBV19|.|.|TRBJ2-3
TGTGCCAGTAGTTTCTGGGACAGGACTGAACTGTCTAGCGGGGTTGCAGATACGCAGTATTTT
CASSFWDRTELSSGVADTQYF
>TRBV9|.|few|TRBJ1-1
TGTGCCAGCAGCGTAGACGACGGCCGGGACACTGAAGCTTTCTTT
CASSVDDGRDTEAFF
>TRBV2|TRBD2|.|TRBJ2-1
TGTGCCAGCAGTGAATGGCGGGGGGGCGACAATGAGCAGTTCTTC
CASSEWRGGDNEQFF
>TRBV6-1|.|.|TRBJ1-4
TGTGCCAGCAGTGAATCTTTATTCGTTAGGGGTCGGACAACTAATGAAAAACTGTTTTTT
CASSESLFVRGRTTNEKLFF
>TRBV7-8|TRBD1|.|TRBJ1-1
TGTGCCAGCAGCCGTCTCAGGGGGCCCACTGAAGCTTTCTTT
CASSRLRGPTEAFF
>TRBV11-2|.|.|TRBJ1-1
TGTGCCAGCAGCTTAGGGAGGGAAGAGAACACTGAAGCTTTCTTT
CASSLGREENTEAFF
>TRBV7-2|.|.|TRBJ1-1
TGTGCCAGCAGCCCCCGCGCGGGAGGGGACACTGAAGCTTTCTTT
CASSPRAGGDTEAFF
>TRBV4-3|TRBD2|.|TRBJ2-3
TGCGCCAGCAGCCAACACCTTCCGGGACTAGCGGGGGGTGGTTCAGATACGCAGTATTTT
CASSQHLPGLAGGGSDTQYF
>TRBV27|TRBD1|.|TRBJ1-2
TGTGCCAGCGGGCCGACAGGGGGCGGTGGCTACACCTTC
CASGPTGGGGYTF
>TRBV19|TRBD1|.|TRBJ1-1
TGTGCCACTACACAGGGGACAAGGGGTACTGAAGCTTTCTTT
CATTQGTRGTEAFF
>TRBV12-3/TRBV12-4|.|.|TRBJ1-6
TGTGCCAGCAGTTTTTCTCTCCCACCCCTCCACTTT
CASSFSLPPLHF
>TRBV11-2|.|.|TRBJ2-7
TGTGCCAGCAGCTTAGAGAGGTCCGAGCAGTACTTC
CASSLERSEQYF
>TRBV27|.|.|TRBJ2-1
TGTGCCAGCAGTTGGGTGGGGGGAGGCTACAATGAGCAGTTCTTC
CASSWVGGGYNEQFF
>TRBV4-1|.|few|TRBJ2-1
TGCGCCAGCAGCCACTACCCAGGAGGGACAGCCTACAATGAGCAGTTCTTC
CASSHYPGGTAYNEQFF
>TRBV10-3|.|.|TRBJ2-3
TGTGCCATCAGTTCAGGGGCCCAGGGTGGGACAGATACGCAGTATTTT
CAISSGAQGGTDTQYF
>TRBV27|.|.|TRBJ2-3
TGTGCCAGCAGGAGTCTCACGCGTCCGTCAGATACGCAGTATTTT
CASRSLTRPSDTQYF
>TRBV7-2|.|once|TRBJ1-5
TGTGCCAGCAGCTTAGGTCCAGGGCGCAATCAGCCCCAGCATTTT
CASSLGPGRNQPQHF
>TRBV13|.|.|TRBJ1-1
TGTGCCAGCAGCTTATCTAGGAGCACTGAAGCTTTCTTT
CASSLSRSTEAFF
>TRBV7-9|TRBD2|few|TRBJ2-1
TGTGCCAGCAGCTTAACGGGGGGGCTTTACAATGAGCAGTTCTTC
CASSLTGGLYNEQFF
>TRBV7-2|TRBD2|.|TRBJ2-5
TGTGCCAGCGCCGGGGGGGGTAACCAAGAGACCCAGTACTTC
CASAGGGNQETQYF
>TRBV7-2|.|.|TRBJ2-3
TGTGCCAGCAGCTCCGGGGTGGCCACAACAGATACGCAGTATTTT
CASSSGVATTDTQYF
>TRBV4-1|.|.|TRBJ2-7
TGCGCCAGCAGCCAAGAGTGGCAGGGATCCTACGAGCAGTACTTC
CASSQEWQGSYEQYF
>TRBV19|.|.|TRBJ1-6
TGTGCCAGTAGTATAGACGACAGAGCCTATAATTCACCCCTCCACTTT
CASSIDDRAYNSPLHF
>TRBV11-2|TRBD1|once|TRBJ1-1
TGTGCCAGCAGCGGCTACAGGGGGTATAACACTGAAGCTTTCTTT
CASSGYRGYNTEAFF
>TRBV5-6|.|.|TRBJ1-5
TGTGCCAGCAGCTTGGCCCAGAACAATCAGCCCCAGCATTTT
CASSLAQNNQPQHF
>TRBV30|TRBD1|.|TRBJ2-5
TGTGCCTGGAGAAGACAGGGGCTAGGGACCCAGTACTTC
CAWRRQGLGTQYF